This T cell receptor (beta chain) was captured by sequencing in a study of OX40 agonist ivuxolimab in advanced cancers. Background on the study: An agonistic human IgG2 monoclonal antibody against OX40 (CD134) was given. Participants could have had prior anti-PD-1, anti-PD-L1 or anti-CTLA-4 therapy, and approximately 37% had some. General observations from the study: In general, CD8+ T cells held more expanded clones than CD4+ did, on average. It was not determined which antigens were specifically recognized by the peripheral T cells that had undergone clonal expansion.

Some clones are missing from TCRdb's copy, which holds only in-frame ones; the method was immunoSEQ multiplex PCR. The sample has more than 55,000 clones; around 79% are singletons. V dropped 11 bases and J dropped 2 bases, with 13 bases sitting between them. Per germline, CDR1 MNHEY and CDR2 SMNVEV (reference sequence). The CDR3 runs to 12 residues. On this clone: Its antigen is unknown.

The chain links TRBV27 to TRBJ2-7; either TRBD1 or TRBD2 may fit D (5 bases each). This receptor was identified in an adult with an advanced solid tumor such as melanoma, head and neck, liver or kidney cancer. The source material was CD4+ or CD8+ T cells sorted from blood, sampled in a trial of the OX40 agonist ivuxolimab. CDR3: CAVRDRAYEQYF. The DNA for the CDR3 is TGTGCCGTACGGGACCGAGCCTACGAGCAGTACTTC.